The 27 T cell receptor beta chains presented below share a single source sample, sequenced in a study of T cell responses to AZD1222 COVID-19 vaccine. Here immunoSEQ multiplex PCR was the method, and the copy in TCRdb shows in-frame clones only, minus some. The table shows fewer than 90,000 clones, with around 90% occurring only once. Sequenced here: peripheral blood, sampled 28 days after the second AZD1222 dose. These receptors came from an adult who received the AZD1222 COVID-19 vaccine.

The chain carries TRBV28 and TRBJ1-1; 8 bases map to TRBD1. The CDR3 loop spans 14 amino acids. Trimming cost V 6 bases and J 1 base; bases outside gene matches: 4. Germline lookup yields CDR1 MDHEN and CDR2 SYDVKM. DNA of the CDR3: TGTGCCAGCAGCTCGACAGGGGCGAACACTGAAGCTTTCTTT. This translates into CASSSTGANTEAFF.

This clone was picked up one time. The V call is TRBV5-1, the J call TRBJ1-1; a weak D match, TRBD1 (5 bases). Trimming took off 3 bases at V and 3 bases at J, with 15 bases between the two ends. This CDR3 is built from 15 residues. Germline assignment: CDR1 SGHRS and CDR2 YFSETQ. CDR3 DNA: TGCGCCAGCAGCTCAACAGCCCAAGGGGACACTGAAGCTTTCTTT. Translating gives CASSSTAQGDTEAFF.

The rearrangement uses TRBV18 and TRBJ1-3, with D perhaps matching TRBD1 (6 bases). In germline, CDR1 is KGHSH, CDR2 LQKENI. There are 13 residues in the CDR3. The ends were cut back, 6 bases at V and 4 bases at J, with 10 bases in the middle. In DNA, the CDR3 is TGTGCCAGCTCCTGGGACAAAGGAAACACCATATATTTT. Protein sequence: CASSWDKGNTIYF.

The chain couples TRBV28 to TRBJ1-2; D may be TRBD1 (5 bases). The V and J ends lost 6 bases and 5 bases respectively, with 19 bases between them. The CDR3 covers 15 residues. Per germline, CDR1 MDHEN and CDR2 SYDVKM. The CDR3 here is CASSPPGPKQYGYTF. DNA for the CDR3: TGTGCCAGCAGCCCCCCGGGGCCGAAACAATATGGCTACACCTTC.

CDR3 nucleotides: TGTGCCACCAGCAGCACCAAGGGGAGCATAGAGGTTGGCACAGATACGCAGTATTTT. Translating gives CATSSTKGSIEVGTDTQYF. The chain has TRBV24-1 and TRBJ2-3; the D gene could be TRBD1 or TRBD2 (5 bases each). CDR1 KGHDR and CDR2 SFDVKD come from the germline V gene. This CDR3 region has 19 residues. Trimming pared 7 bases from V and 1 base from J, leaving 26 bases between.

CDR3 sequence reads: CASRPLRLAASYEQYF. As DNA, the CDR3 is TGTGCCAGCAGGCCTCTTAGACTAGCCGCATCCTACGAGCAGTACTTC. The V and J genes are TRBV7-8 and TRBJ2-7; TRBD2 matches 7 bases. Germline CDR1 SGHVS, CDR2 FQNEAQ. Unmatched junction bases numbered 12, after V lost 6 bases and J lost 1 base. The CDR3 is 16 residues long.

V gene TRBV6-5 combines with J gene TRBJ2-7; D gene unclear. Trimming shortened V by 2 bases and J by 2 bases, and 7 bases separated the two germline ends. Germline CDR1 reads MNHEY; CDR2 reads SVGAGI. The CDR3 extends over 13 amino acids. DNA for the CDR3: TGTGCCAGCAGTTACGGGGATACCTACGAGCAGTACTTC. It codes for CASSYGDTYEQYF.

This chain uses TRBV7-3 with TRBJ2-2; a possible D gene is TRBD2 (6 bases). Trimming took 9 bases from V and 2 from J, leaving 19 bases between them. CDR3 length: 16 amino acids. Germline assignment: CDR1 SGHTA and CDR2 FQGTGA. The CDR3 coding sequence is TGTGCCAGTTCCTACCTGGGAGGTTCAAACACCGGGGAGCTGTTTTTT. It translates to CASSYLGGSNTGELFF.

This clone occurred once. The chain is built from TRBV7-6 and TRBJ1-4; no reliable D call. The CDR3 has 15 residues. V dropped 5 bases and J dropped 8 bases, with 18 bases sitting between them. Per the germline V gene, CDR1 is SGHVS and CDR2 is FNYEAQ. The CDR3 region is CASSMRSKIGEKLFF. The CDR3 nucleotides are TGTGCCAGCAGCATGAGAAGCAAAATAGGGGAAAAACTGTTTTTT.

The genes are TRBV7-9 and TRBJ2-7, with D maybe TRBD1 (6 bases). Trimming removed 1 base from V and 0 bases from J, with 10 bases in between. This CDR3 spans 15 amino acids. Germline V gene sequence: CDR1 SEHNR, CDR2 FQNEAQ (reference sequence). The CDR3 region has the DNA TGTGCCAGCAGCTTAGACAGGGACCTCTCCTACGAGCAGTACTTC. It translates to CASSLDRDLSYEQYF.

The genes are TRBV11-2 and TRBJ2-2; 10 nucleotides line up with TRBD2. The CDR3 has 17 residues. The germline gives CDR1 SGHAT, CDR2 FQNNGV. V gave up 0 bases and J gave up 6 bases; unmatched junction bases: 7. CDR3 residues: CASSLEWLAGEAGELFF. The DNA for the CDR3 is TGTGCCAGCAGCTTAGAGTGGCTAGCGGGGGAGGCCGGGGAGCTGTTTTTT. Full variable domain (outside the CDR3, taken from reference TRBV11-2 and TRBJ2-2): EAGVAQSPRYKIIEKRQSVAFWCNPISGHATLYWYQQILGQGPKLLIQFQNNGVVDDSQLPKDRFSAERLKGVDSTLKIQPAKLEDSAVYLCASSLEWLAGEAGELFFGEGSRLTVL.

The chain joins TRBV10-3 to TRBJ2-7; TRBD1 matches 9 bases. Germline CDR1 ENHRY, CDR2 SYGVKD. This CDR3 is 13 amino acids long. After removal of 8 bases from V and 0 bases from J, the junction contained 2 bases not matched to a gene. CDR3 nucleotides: TGTGCCATCGGGACAGGGACCTCCTACGAGCAGTACTTC. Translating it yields CAIGTGTSYEQYF.

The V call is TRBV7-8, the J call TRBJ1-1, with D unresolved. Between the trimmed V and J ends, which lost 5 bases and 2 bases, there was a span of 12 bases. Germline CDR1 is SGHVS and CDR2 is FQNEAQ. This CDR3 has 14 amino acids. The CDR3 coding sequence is TGTGCCAGCAGCCCCCGGACCGGAAACACTGAAGCTTTCTTT. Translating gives CASSPRTGNTEAFF. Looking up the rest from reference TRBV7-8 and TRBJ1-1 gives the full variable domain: GAGVSQSPRYKVAKRGQDVALRCDPISGHVSLFWYQQALGQGPEFLTYFQNEAQLDKSGLPSDRFFAERPEGSVSTLKIQRTQQEDSAVYLCASSPRTGNTEAFFGQGTRLTVV.

As DNA, the CDR3 is TGTGCCAGCAGTGAAGCTTCAGGGGGCGGGTCACCCCTCCACTTT. It encodes CASSEASGGGSPLHF. The rearrangement links TRBV2 to TRBJ1-6; 8 bases line up with TRBD1. The CDR3 totals 15 residues. Trimming at V came to 0 bases and at J to 10 bases, leaving 5 bases not matched to a gene. CDR1 SNHLY and CDR2 FYNNEI come from the germline V gene.

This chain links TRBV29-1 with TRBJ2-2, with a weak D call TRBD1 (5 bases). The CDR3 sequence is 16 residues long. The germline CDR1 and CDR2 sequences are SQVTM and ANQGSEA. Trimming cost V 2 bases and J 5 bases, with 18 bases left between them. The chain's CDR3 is CSVELWGDAATGELFF. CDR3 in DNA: TGCAGCGTTGAACTGTGGGGCGATGCGGCAACCGGGGAGCTGTTTTTT.

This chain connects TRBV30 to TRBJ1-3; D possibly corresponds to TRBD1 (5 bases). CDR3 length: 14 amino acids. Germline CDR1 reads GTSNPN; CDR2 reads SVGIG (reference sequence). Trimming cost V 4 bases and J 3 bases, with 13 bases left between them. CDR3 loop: CAWIDRGDGNTIYF. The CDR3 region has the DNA TGTGCCTGGATTGATCGGGGCGATGGAAACACCATATATTTT.

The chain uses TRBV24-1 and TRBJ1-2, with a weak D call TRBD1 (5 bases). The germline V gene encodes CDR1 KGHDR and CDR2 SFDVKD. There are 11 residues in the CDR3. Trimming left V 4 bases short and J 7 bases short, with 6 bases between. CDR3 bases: TGTGCCACCAGTGAAGGGGTTGGCTACACCTTC. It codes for CATSEGVGYTF.

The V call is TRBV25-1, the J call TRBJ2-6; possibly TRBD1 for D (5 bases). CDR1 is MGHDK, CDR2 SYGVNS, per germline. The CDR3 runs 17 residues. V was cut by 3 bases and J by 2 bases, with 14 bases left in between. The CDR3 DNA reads TGTGCCAGCAGTGATTCTGGCAGGGCCCCTGGGGCCAACGTCCTGACTTTC. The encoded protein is CASSDSGRAPGANVLTF.

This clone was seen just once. The CDR3 coding sequence is TGTGCCAGCAGTTACGCCAGTAACTATGGCTACACCTTC. Its translation: CASSYASNYGYTF. V gene TRBV6-6 combines with J gene TRBJ1-2; D call uncertain. The CDR3 is 13 residues long. The V gene's germline CDR1 is MNHNY and CDR2 SVGAGI (reference sequence). V lost 2 bases to trimming and J lost 1 base, with 5 bases between them.

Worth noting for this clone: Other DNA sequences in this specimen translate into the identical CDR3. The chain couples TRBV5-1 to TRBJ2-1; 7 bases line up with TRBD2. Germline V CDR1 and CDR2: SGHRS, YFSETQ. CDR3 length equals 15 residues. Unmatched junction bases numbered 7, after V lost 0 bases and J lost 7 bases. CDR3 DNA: TGCGCCAGCAGCTTGGGACTAGCCGGGGGGAATGAGCAGTTCTTC. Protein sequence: CASSLGLAGGNEQFF.

The CDR3 DNA reads TGTGCCAGCACCCCTTTCGGGAGCTCCTACAATGAGCAGTTCTTC. Translating it yields CASTPFGSSYNEQFF. The J gene is TRBJ2-1, the V gene TRBV6-5, with D tentatively TRBD2 (6 bases). Trimming pared 7 bases from V and 0 bases from J, leaving 13 bases between. The germline V gene encodes CDR1 MNHEY and CDR2 SVGAGI. The CDR3 is 15 residues long.

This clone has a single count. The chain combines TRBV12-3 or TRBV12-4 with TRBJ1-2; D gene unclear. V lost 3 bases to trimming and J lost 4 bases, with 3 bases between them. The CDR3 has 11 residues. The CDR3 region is CASSFGYGYTF. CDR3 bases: TGTGCCAGCAGTTTTGGCTATGGCTACACCTTC.

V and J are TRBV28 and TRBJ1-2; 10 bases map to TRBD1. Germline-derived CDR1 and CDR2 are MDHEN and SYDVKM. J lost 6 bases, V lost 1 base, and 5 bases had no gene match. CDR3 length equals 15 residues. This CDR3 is CASSLSRTGGHGYTF. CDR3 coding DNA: TGTGCCAGCAGTTTATCCCGGACAGGGGGTCATGGCTACACCTTC.

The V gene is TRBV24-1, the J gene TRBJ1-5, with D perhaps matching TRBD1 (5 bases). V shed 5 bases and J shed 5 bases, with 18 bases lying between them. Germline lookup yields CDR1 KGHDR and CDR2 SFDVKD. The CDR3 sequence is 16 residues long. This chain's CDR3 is CATSGTRGADYQPQHF. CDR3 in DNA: TGTGCCACCAGTGGAACTAGGGGTGCCGACTATCAGCCCCAGCATTTT.

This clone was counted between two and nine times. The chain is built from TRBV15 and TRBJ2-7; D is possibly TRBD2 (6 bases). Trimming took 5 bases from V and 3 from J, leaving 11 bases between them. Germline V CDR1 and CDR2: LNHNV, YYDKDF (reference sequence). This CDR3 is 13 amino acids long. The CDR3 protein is CATSGTDDYEQYF. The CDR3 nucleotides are TGTGCCACCAGCGGGACTGACGACTACGAGCAGTACTTC.

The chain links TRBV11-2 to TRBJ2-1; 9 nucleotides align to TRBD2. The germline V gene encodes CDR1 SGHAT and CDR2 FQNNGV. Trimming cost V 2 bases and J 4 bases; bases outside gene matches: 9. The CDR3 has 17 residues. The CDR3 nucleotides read TGTGCCAGCAGCTTAAGGTCTTTTCTAGCGGGGTACAATGAGCAGTTCTTC. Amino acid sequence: CASSLRSFLAGYNEQFF.

The CDR3 DNA reads TGTGCCAGCAGTTACTGGCCAAACAATCAGCCCCAGCATTTT. Protein: CASSYWPNNQPQHF. This rearrangement joins TRBV6-6 to TRBJ1-5; no clear D. The length of the CDR3 is 14 residues. CDR1 is MNHNY, CDR2 SVGAGI, per germline (reference sequence). Trimming cost V 1 base and J 3 bases, with 7 bases left between them.